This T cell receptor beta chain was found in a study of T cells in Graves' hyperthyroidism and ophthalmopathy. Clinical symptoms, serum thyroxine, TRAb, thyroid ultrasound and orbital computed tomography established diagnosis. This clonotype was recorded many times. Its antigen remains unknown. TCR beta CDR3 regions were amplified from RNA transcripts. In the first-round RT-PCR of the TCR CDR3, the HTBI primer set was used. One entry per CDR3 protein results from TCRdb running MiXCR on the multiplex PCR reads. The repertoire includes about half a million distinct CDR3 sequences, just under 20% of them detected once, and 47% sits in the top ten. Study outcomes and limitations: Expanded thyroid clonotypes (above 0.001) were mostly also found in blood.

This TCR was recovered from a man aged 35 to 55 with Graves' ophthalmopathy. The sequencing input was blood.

CDR3 in DNA: TGTGCCAGCAGTTTAGATGGATTATCCTACGAGCAGTACTTC. Translation: CASSLDGLSYEQYF. The V call is TRBV12-3 or TRBV12-4, the J call TRBJ2-7; D is undetermined. Trimming pared 1 base from V and 1 base from J, leaving 8 bases between. This CDR3 has 14 amino acids.